This record concerns one TCR beta chain sequence. These data are taken from a study of blood T cell repertoires in COVID-19. Study context: The United States, Italy and Spain provided the acute and convalescent COVID-19 samples.

V was shortened by 5 bases and J by 0 bases, with 12 bases between the two germline ends. The CDR3 is 15 amino acids. Per germline, CDR1 SGHKS and CDR2 YYEKEE (reference sequence). In the study's own analysis: The authors estimated nucleated cell counts from reference gene primer amplification. This table comes from immunoSEQ multiplex PCR, and its TCRdb copy is limited to in-frame clones, with some not included. V and J calls and clone size are copied from that table; D and trimming were computed from the DNA. The sample holds roughly 250,000 clones, about 88% seen once. V usage is TRBV5-5 and J usage is TRBJ1-3; no clear D gene. Sequenced material: peripheral blood. The origin of this receptor is a woman aged 40 to 50 who had recovered from COVID-19. CDR3 DNA: TGTGCCAGCAGTTTTAATCAGGTCTCTGGAAACACCATATATTTT. It specifies CASSFNQVSGNTIYF.